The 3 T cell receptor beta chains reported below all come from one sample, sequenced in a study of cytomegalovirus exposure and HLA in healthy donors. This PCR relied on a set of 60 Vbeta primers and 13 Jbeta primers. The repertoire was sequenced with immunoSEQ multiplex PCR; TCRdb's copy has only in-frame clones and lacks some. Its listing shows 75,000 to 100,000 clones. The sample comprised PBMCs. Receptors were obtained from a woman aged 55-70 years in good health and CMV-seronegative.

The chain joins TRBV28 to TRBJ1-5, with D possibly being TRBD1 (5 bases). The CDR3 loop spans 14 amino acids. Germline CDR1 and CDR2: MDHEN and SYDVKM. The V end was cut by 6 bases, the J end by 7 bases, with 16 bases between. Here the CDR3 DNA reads TGTGCCAGCAGGTCGCGGACACGGACGCAGCCCCAGCATTTT. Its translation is CASRSRTRTQPQHF.

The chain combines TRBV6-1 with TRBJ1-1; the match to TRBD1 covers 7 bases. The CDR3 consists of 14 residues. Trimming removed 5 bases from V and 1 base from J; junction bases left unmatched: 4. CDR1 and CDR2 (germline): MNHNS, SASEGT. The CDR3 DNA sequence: TGTGCCAGCAGTAGGGGGACAGCGAACACTGAAGCTTTCTTT. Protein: CASSRGTANTEAFF.

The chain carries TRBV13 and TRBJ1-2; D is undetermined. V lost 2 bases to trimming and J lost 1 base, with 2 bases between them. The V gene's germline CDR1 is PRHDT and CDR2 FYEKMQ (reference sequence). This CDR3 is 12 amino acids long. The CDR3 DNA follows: TGTGCCAGCAGCTTACTTAACTATGGCTACACCTTC. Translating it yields CASSLLNYGYTF.